This entry concerns a single T cell receptor beta chain. Its specificity is not known. Profiled with immunoSEQ multiplex PCR; TCRdb holds only in-frame clones, not every one. The data show some 7,000 clones, roughly three quarters seen once. The CDR3 has 14 residues. In germline, CDR1 is SGHRS, CDR2 YFSETQ. The V gene lost 0 bases and the J gene lost 3 bases, with 10 bases spanning the gap. This entry is derived from a study of tissue T cells after allogeneic stem cell transplantation. Whole-study findings and limits: Only a limited share of tissue TCRs appeared in blood or spleen.

This research-autopsy study prospectively enrolled adult allogeneic hematopoietic cell transplant recipients with steroid-refractory graft-versus-host disease. The clonotype originates from a male patient over 55 with steroid-refractory graft-versus-host disease after an allogeneic stem cell transplant. Some T cells may originate from the graft donor. This material consisted of skin, taken at autopsy. This rearrangement joins TRBV5-1 to TRBJ2-7; maybe TRBD1 (6 bases). The CDR3 DNA sequence: TGCGCCAGCAGCTTGGTAAGGACAGACTACGAGCAGTACTTC. It translates to CASSLVRTDYEQYF. The full variable domain, in which reference TRBV5-1 and TRBJ2-7 provide the parts outside the CDR3, is KAGVTQTPRYLIKTRGQQVTLSCSPISGHRSVSWYQQTPGQGLQFLFEYFSETQRNKGNFPGRFSGRQFSNSRSEMNVSTLELGDSALYLCASSLVRTDYEQYFGPGTRLTVT.